These 24 T cell receptor beta chains came from one sample sequenced in a study of blood T cell repertoires in COVID-19. The repertoire was sequenced with immunoSEQ multiplex PCR; TCRdb's copy has only in-frame clones and lacks some. The sample has over 200,000 clones, about 90% seen once. Source material: peripheral blood. Receptors were obtained from a man between 40 and 49 years old with active or convalescent COVID-19.

The chain combines TRBV28 with TRBJ1-4, with D tentatively TRBD1 (6 bases). Between the trimmed V and J ends, which lost 4 bases and 3 bases, there was a span of 12 bases. Looked up from germline, CDR1 is MDHEN and CDR2 is SYDVKM. This CDR3 region has 15 residues. As DNA, the CDR3 is TGTGCCAGCAGTTGGACAGCTCCAGCTAATGAAAAACTGTTTTTT. Amino acid sequence: CASSWTAPANEKLFF.

The V gene is TRBV25-1, the J gene TRBJ2-3; the D gene is possibly TRBD1 (5 bases). Germline V CDR1 and CDR2: MGHDK, SYGVNS. The CDR3 covers 14 residues. The V end lost 4 bases, the J end lost 0 bases, and 8 bases lay between the germline ends. CDR3 coding DNA: TGTGCCAGCAGTGGGACATCTAGCACAGATACGCAGTATTTT. Protein: CASSGTSSTDTQYF. The full variable domain, with the rest looked up from reference TRBV25-1 and TRBJ2-3, is EADIYQTPRYLVIGTGKKITLECSQTMGHDKMYWYQQDPGMELHLIHYSYGVNSTEKGDLSSESTVSRIRTEHFPLTLESARPSHTSQYLCASSGTSSTDTQYFGPGTRLTVL.

The CDR3 coding sequence is TGTGCCAGTAGGGGAGGGCTTGCACCCCTCCACTTT. Translated: CASRGGLAPLHF. The chain links TRBV19 to TRBJ1-6; no clear D gene. Trimming took 6 bases from V and 11 from J, leaving 11 bases between them. Germline V gene lookup returns CDR1 LNHDA and CDR2 SQIVND (reference sequence). This CDR3 contains 12 residues.

The chain carries TRBV2 and TRBJ2-3, with 9 bases matching TRBD2. Unmatched junction bases numbered 6, after V lost 8 bases and J lost 0 bases. The CDR3 has 15 residues. Per the germline V gene, CDR1 is SNHLY and CDR2 is FYNNEI. In DNA, the CDR3 is TGTGCCAGCGGGACTAGCCCAGGTAGCACAGATACGCAGTATTTT. Residues: CASGTSPGSTDTQYF.

V and J are TRBV11-2 and TRBJ1-2; 9 bases align to TRBD1. The CDR3 consists of 15 residues. Looked up from germline, CDR1 is SGHAT and CDR2 is FQNNGV. With 7 bases clipped from V and 6 bases from J, the junction kept 12 bases outside the gene matches. The CDR3 here is CASTYTLDRGDGYTF. The CDR3 DNA reads as TGTGCCAGCACCTACACCCTGGACAGGGGAGATGGCTACACCTTC.

This chain joins TRBV7-9 and TRBJ2-1; D perhaps matches TRBD1 (6 bases). Germline-derived CDR1 and CDR2 are SEHNR and FQNEAQ (reference sequence). This CDR3 comprises 16 residues. V dropped 2 bases and J dropped 5 bases, with 16 bases sitting between them. The CDR3 sequence is CASSLYTGSTNNEQFF. Written as DNA, the CDR3 is TGTGCCAGCAGCTTATATACAGGGAGTACAAACAATGAGCAGTTCTTC.

V usage is TRBV7-9 and J usage is TRBJ2-5; 7 positions match TRBD1. The germline V gene encodes CDR1 SEHNR and CDR2 FQNEAQ (reference sequence). V lost 4 bases, J lost 4 bases, and 9 bases stayed unmatched. The CDR3 length is 15 residues. The CDR3 region has the DNA TGTGCCAGCAGCTCCTCACAGGGGCTGGGAGAGACCCAGTACTTC. This gives the protein CASSSSQGLGETQYF.

V and J are TRBV28 and TRBJ2-3; D is unclear. V was trimmed by 3 bases and J by 5 bases, leaving 6 bases between them. This CDR3 spans 12 amino acids. The germline CDR1 and CDR2 sequences are MDHEN and SYDVKM. The CDR3: CASSLNLDTQYF. CDR3 DNA: TGTGCCAGCAGTTTGAACTTAGATACGCAGTATTTT.

The V and J genes are TRBV5-1 and TRBJ2-1; TRBD2 matches 16 bases. This CDR3 spans 16 amino acids. The junction had 5 bases not matched to a gene; V was cut back by 4 bases and J by 7 bases. Germline-derived CDR1 and CDR2 are SGHRS and YFSETQ. CDR3 DNA: TGCGCCAGCAGCGGGACTAGCGGGAGGGCCTGGAATGAGCAGTTCTTC. Its translation: CASSGTSGRAWNEQFF.

V is TRBV6-5 and J is TRBJ2-2; tentative D call: TRBD2 (6 bases). V shed 3 bases and J shed 2 bases, with 10 bases lying between them. The germline V gene has CDR1 MNHEY and CDR2 SVGAGI. CDR3 length equals 15 residues. The CDR3 sequence: CASSYTAGNTGELFF. In DNA form, the CDR3 reads TGTGCCAGCAGTTATACAGCGGGTAACACCGGGGAGCTGTTTTTT.

The gene calls are TRBV2 and TRBJ2-1, with D tentatively TRBD2 (5 bases). This CDR3 contains 12 residues. Germline assignment: CDR1 SNHLY and CDR2 FYNNEI. Trimming took 3 bases from V and 13 from J, leaving 13 bases between them. The chain's CDR3 is CASSEDSPRQFF. The CDR3 nucleotides read TGTGCCAGCAGTGAGGACTCCCCGCGCCAGTTCTTC.

This sequence joins TRBV2 and TRBJ2-5, with 8 positions matching TRBD1. The germline V gene encodes CDR1 SNHLY and CDR2 FYNNEI. The CDR3 length is 14 residues. Trimming cost V 3 bases and J 1 base; bases outside gene matches: 1. The CDR3 here is CASSEDRAQETQYF. CDR3 bases: TGTGCCAGCAGTGAGGACAGGGCCCAAGAGACCCAGTACTTC.

V is TRBV24-1 and J is TRBJ1-2; D not resolved. The ends were cut back, 3 bases at V and 1 base at J, with 8 bases in the middle. Germline CDR1 reads KGHDR; CDR2 reads SFDVKD. This CDR3 has 14 amino acids. The DNA for the CDR3 is TGTGCCACCAGTGATCCCGGGAGTAACTATGGCTACACCTTC. Translation: CATSDPGSNYGYTF.

This clone was detected a few times. The rearrangement links TRBV10-3 to TRBJ2-3; tentatively, D is TRBD2 (6 bases). Per the germline V gene, CDR1 is ENHRY and CDR2 is SYGVKD. V was trimmed by 3 bases and J by 4 bases, leaving 14 bases between them. The CDR3 runs 15 residues. The CDR3 nucleotides read TGTGCCATCAGTGAAGCGGGCAATCCGGCAGATACGCAGTATTTT. Its translation: CAISEAGNPADTQYF.

J is TRBJ2-2 and V is TRBV7-9, with 11 bases matching TRBD1. This CDR3 has 15 residues. Germline V gives CDR1 SEHNR, CDR2 FQNEAQ (reference sequence). V was clipped by 4 bases and J by 4 bases; unmatched bases: 2. CDR3 sequence: CASSSGTGGTGELFF. The CDR3 nucleotides are TGTGCCAGCAGCTCCGGGACAGGGGGCACCGGGGAGCTGTTTTTT.

The genes are TRBV7-9 and TRBJ2-7; 7 nucleotides match TRBD1. CDR3 size: 14 residues. V dropped 4 bases and J dropped 4; count of bases not matched to a gene: 7. Germline assignment: CDR1 SEHNR and CDR2 FQNEAQ (reference sequence). Written as DNA, the CDR3 is TGTGCCAGCAGCTCCAAGACAGGGTGGTACGAGCAGTACTTC. This gives the protein CASSSKTGWYEQYF.

The V and J genes are TRBV27 and TRBJ2-7; tentative D call: TRBD1 (6 bases). The CDR3 is 14 residues long. Germline CDR1 is MNHEY and CDR2 is SMNVEV (reference sequence). V gave up 4 bases and J gave up 4 bases, with 14 bases separating them. CDR3 sequence reads: CASSSSTGTYEQYF. The CDR3 DNA reads TGTGCCAGCAGTTCTTCCACAGGGACGTACGAGCAGTACTTC.

CDR3 sequence: CASSGQGPVLGQPQHF. The CDR3 nucleotides read TGTGCCAGCAGTGGACAGGGTCCAGTCTTGGGTCAGCCCCAGCATTTT. The V gene is TRBV2, the J gene TRBJ1-5; 7 bases line up with TRBD1. The germline CDR1 and CDR2 sequences are SNHLY and FYNNEI. The CDR3 runs to 16 residues. V was pared by 4 bases and J by 6 bases, with 12 bases of the junction left unmatched.

This chain joins TRBV12-3 or TRBV12-4 and TRBJ1-6; 7 bases map to TRBD1. J was trimmed by 7 bases and V by 6 bases; bases with no gene match: 0. This CDR3 contains 12 residues. The CDR3 DNA follows: TGTGCCAGCAGGGGACAGAATTCACCCCTCCACTTT. This sequence encodes CASRGQNSPLHF.

The V call is TRBV28, the J call TRBJ1-2; 9 bases map to TRBD1. CDR3 size: 17 residues. Germline trimming cut 6 bases from V and 7 bases from J; bases unmatched to any gene: 18. Germline CDR1 and CDR2: MDHEN and SYDVKM. CDR3 sequence: CASRAGTGRWELAGYTF. CDR3 in DNA: TGTGCCAGCAGAGCCGGGACAGGGAGGTGGGAACTGGCTGGCTACACCTTC.

This chain uses TRBV19 with TRBJ1-5; D possibly corresponds to TRBD1 (6 bases). Germline CDR1 and CDR2: LNHDA and SQIVND (reference sequence). V lost 10 bases to trimming and J lost 4 bases, with 20 bases between them. There are 15 residues in the CDR3. This CDR3 reads CATTGQLIHNQPQHF. The CDR3 region has the DNA TGTGCCACTACCGGACAGCTGATTCATAATCAGCCCCAGCATTTT.

The V gene is TRBV27, the J gene TRBJ1-2; unclear D gene. Trimming shortened V by 2 bases and J by 5 bases, and 12 bases separated the two germline ends. CDR3 size: 14 residues. The germline gives CDR1 MNHEY, CDR2 SMNVEV (reference sequence). In DNA, the CDR3 is TGTGCCAGCAGTTTAGAAGGTACGGGGTATGGCTACACCTTC. Its translation is CASSLEGTGYGYTF.

The rearrangement joins TRBV19 to TRBJ1-2; D is ambiguous. The germline CDR1 and CDR2 sequences are LNHDA and SQIVND (reference sequence). Trimming took off 4 bases at V and 8 bases at J, with 14 bases between the two ends. The CDR3 has 13 residues. CDR3 amino acids: CASSTRQAEGYTF. The CDR3 coding sequence is TGTGCCAGTAGTACTCGGCAGGCTGAAGGCTACACCTTC.

J is TRBJ1-1 and V is TRBV28; weak D call: TRBD1 (6 bases). Germline V lookup: CDR1 MDHEN, CDR2 SYDVKM. V dropped 5 bases and J dropped 3 bases, with 13 bases sitting between them. The CDR3 consists of 14 residues. This CDR3 is CASSQSAGDTEAFF. In DNA form, the CDR3 reads TGTGCCAGCAGTCAGTCGGCAGGGGACACTGAAGCTTTCTTT.